The next 15 T cell receptor beta chains were all read from a single sample in a study of blood T cell repertoires in COVID-19. The repertoire was sequenced with immunoSEQ multiplex PCR; TCRdb's copy has only in-frame clones and lacks some. Of more than 60,000 clones listed, roughly 82% were seen once; the top ten hold about 10%. Source material: peripheral blood. The receptors stem from a man between 60 and 75 years old with acute or convalescent COVID-19.

The chain combines TRBV6-5 with TRBJ1-2, with 9 bases aligning to TRBD1. J was trimmed by 8 bases and V by 7 bases; bases with no gene match: 5. Germline V gene sequence: CDR1 MNHEY, CDR2 SVGAGI. The CDR3 runs to 12 residues. The CDR3 sequence: CASTRQGEGYTF. The CDR3 DNA sequence: TGTGCCAGCACCCGACAGGGGGAGGGCTACACCTTC.

This clone was counted once. This chain uses TRBV28 with TRBJ1-5, with D perhaps TRBD1 (5 bases). This CDR3 comprises 14 residues. Germline V lookup: CDR1 MDHEN, CDR2 SYDVKM. V lost 7 bases and J lost 4, with 14 bases in between. Written as DNA, the CDR3 is TGTGCCAGCACTCCCCCGGGGGTAAATCAGCCCCAGCATTTT. Translation: CASTPPGVNQPQHF.

V and J are TRBV5-4 and TRBJ1-6; the match to TRBD1 covers 7 bases. V was clipped by 0 bases and J by 8 bases; unmatched bases: 11. The CDR3 consists of 17 residues. The germline V gene has CDR1 SGHNT and CDR2 YYREEE (reference sequence). The CDR3 spells CASSLAPLRGKYSPLHF. CDR3 coding DNA: TGTGCCAGCAGCTTGGCTCCCCTCAGGGGGAAGTATTCACCCCTCCACTTT.

This clone was picked up one time. The V gene is TRBV7-2, the J gene TRBJ2-4, with 10 bases identical to TRBD2. The CDR3 runs to 16 residues. Germline CDR1 reads SGHTA; CDR2 reads FQGNSA. Trimming took 7 bases from V and 2 from J; bases not matched to a gene: 8. The CDR3 sequence: CASNEAGGPTKNIQYF. The DNA for the CDR3 is TGTGCCAGCAACGAAGCGGGAGGGCCGACCAAAAACATTCAGTACTTC.

The DNA of the CDR3 is TGTGCCAGCAGTCGCACTACCTCCGGGACAGGGGAGCAGTTCTTC. Its protein is CASSRTTSGTGEQFF. This rearrangement joins TRBV7-9 to TRBJ2-1; 9 nucleotides line up with TRBD1. The CDR3 contains 15 residues. V lost 6 bases to trimming and J lost 10 bases; unmatched junction nucleotides: 13. In germline, CDR1 is SEHNR, CDR2 FQNEAQ (reference sequence).

This clone was counted a few times. V gene TRBV4-3 combines with J gene TRBJ1-2; 8 bases are shared with TRBD1. Germline values: CDR1 LGHNA, CDR2 YSLEER. The CDR3 covers 16 residues. V was pared by 1 base and J by 2 bases, with 6 bases of the junction left unmatched. The CDR3 spells CASSQAPRGRNYGYTF. In DNA, the CDR3 is TGCGCCAGCAGCCAAGCACCCAGGGGGCGAAACTATGGCTACACCTTC.

The CDR3 nucleotides read TGTGCCAGCAGCTTAGAGGGAACAGGGGAATACGAGCAGTACTTC. Translated, it gives CASSLEGTGEYEQYF. V is TRBV7-9 and J is TRBJ2-7; 7 bases align to TRBD1. The ends lost 1 base at V and 4 bases at J; junction bases unmatched: 7. CDR1 is SEHNR, CDR2 FQNEAQ, per germline (reference sequence). The CDR3 loop spans 15 amino acids.

The J gene is TRBJ2-7, the V gene TRBV24-1; 11 bases agree with TRBD1. With V trimmed by 4 bases and J by 2 bases, 6 bases remained unmatched. CDR3 size: 16 residues. Germline V CDR1 and CDR2: KGHDR, SFDVKD. The CDR3 DNA reads as TGTGCCACCAGTGAGGGGGGACAGGGGGTCCCCTACGAGCAGTACTTC. Its protein is CATSEGGQGVPYEQYF.

The table lists this clone with a few counts. The chain has TRBV7-9 and TRBJ1-2; the D gene is possibly TRBD1 (5 bases). Trimming removed 7 bases at V and 3 bases at J, with 18 bases between. The germline CDR1 and CDR2 sequences are SEHNR and FQNEAQ (reference sequence). The CDR3 loop spans 15 amino acids. DNA for the CDR3: TGTGCCAGCATTGACCGGGACTTCGAGGACTATGGCTACACCTTC. Amino acid sequence: CASIDRDFEDYGYTF. Full variable domain (missing parts from reference TRBV7-9 and TRBJ1-2): DTGVSQNPRHKITKRGQNVTFRCDPISEHNRLYWYRQTLGQGPEFLTYFQNEAQLEKSRLLSDRFSAERPKGSFSTLEIQRTEQGDSAMYLCASIDRDFEDYGYTFGSGTRLTVV.

This sequence joins TRBV27 and TRBJ2-2, with 10 bases matching TRBD1. The CDR3 spans 15 residues. Germline lookup yields CDR1 MNHEY and CDR2 SMNVEV (reference sequence). J lost 5 bases, V lost 6 bases, and 6 bases had no gene match. CDR3 in DNA: TGTGCCAGCAGAGGACAGGGGGGGGTGACCGGGGAGCTGTTTTTT. Amino acids: CASRGQGGVTGELFF.

This clone turned up a few times. The chain has TRBV13 and TRBJ2-5, with D unresolved. Trimming shortened V by 2 bases and J by 5 bases, and 9 bases separated the two germline ends. The CDR3 extends over 13 amino acids. CDR1 and CDR2 (germline): PRHDT, FYEKMQ (reference sequence). Here the CDR3 reads CASSLSVLETQYF. The CDR3 DNA follows: TGTGCCAGCAGCTTAAGCGTCTTGGAGACCCAGTACTTC. Together with reference TRBV13 and TRBJ2-5, the CDR3 gives the full variable domain: AAGVIQSPRHLIKEKRETATLKCYPIPRHDTVYWYQQGPGQDPQFLISFYEKMQSDKGSIPDRFSAQQFSDYHSELNMSSLELGDSALYFCASSLSVLETQYFGPGTRLLVL.

CDR3 DNA: TGTGCCAGTAGCCCCATTGGGAGACTAGCGGGAGGCTACGAGCAGTACTTC. Translating gives CASSPIGRLAGGYEQYF. The rearrangement uses TRBV19 and TRBJ2-7; TRBD2 matches at 13 bases. The CDR3 sequence is 17 residues long. The germline gives CDR1 LNHDA, CDR2 SQIVND (reference sequence). Germline trimming cut 6 bases from V and 3 bases from J; bases unmatched to any gene: 11.

This chain connects TRBV7-8 to TRBJ1-3, with a weak D call TRBD1 (5 bases). CDR3 length equals 16 residues. V was pared by 3 bases and J by 0 bases, with 12 bases between. The germline V gene has CDR1 SGHVS and CDR2 FQNEAQ. CDR3 nucleotides: TGTGCCAGCAGCTTGGGGCAGGCCAGCTCTGGAAACACCATATATTTT. This codes for CASSLGQASSGNTIYF.

This rearrangement joins TRBV27 to TRBJ2-2, with 11 bases aligning to TRBD2. Germline V gives CDR1 MNHEY, CDR2 SMNVEV (reference sequence). The CDR3 loop spans 16 amino acids. Trimming cost V 6 bases and J 4 bases; bases outside gene matches: 7. Here the CDR3 DNA reads TGTGCCAGCAGGCCCGGCGGGACTAGCGGCACCGGGGAGCTGTTTTTT. Residues: CASRPGGTSGTGELFF.

The genes are TRBV5-4 and TRBJ2-3; 7 bases agree with TRBD2. The CDR3 contains 13 residues. CDR1 is SGHNT and CDR2 is YYREEE in the germline V gene (reference sequence). V shed 5 bases and J 8 bases; nucleotides not matched to a gene: 8. In nucleotides, the CDR3 is TGTGCCAGCAGTTCCCAGCCGGGGGGTACGCAGTATTTT. Translating gives CASSSQPGGTQYF.